This T cell receptor beta chain is drawn from a study of shared clonotypes between healthy human individuals. As for this clone: Its antigen is not known.

DNA at around 200 ng, roughly 30,000 T cell genomes, went into sorted-subset replicate PCRs. The method was immunoSEQ multiplex PCR; TCRdb's version includes in-frame clones alone and lacks a portion of them. This table has some 2.1 million clones, over 85% appearing once. Study-wide results and caveats: Sorted-subset sequencing was shown by rarefaction to be incomplete despite large depth.

The sample taken for sequencing was naive CD4+ T cells sorted from blood. The subset denotes: CD45RA+ positively selected. The TCR originated in a man aged 18 to 35 in good health.

The CDR3 protein is CASSSGQGRYEQYF. The CDR3 DNA is TGTGCCAGCAGCTCGGGACAGGGACGTTACGAGCAGTACTTC. The V gene is TRBV7-2, the J gene TRBJ2-7, with 9 bases aligning to TRBD1. Trimming took 4 bases from V and 4 from J; bases not matched to a gene: 5. This CDR3 contains 14 residues. The V gene's germline CDR1 is SGHTA and CDR2 FQGNSA.